The present T cell receptor beta chain was sequenced within a study of CD8 T cells in ankylosing spondylitis. Study-wide results and limits: The study identified a TCR beta motif of under 10 highly homologous variants that appeared characteristic of ankylosing spondylitis blood.

This clonotype was detected ten times or more. Its antigen is undetermined. TCRdb reanalysed the 5' RACE reads using MiXCR and keeps one entry per CDR3 protein. The data contain just under 550,000 distinct CDR3 sequences, 12% of them seen just once; the ten biggest clones take up around 6.8%. The V gene lost 1 base and the J gene lost 9 bases, with 13 bases spanning the gap. This CDR3 is built from 14 residues. Sequenced material: blood, either unsorted or a sorted T cell fraction (not recorded which). The rearrangement joins TRBV12-3 or TRBV12-4 to TRBJ2-1; tentatively, D is TRBD1 or TRBD2 (5 bases each). This clonotype was sampled from a male donor with ankylosing spondylitis. This CDR3 is CASSLGGTDVEQFF. The CDR3 region has the DNA TGTGCCAGCAGTTTAGGTGGGACGGACGTTGAGCAGTTCTTC.